This TCR beta chain originates from a study of cytomegalovirus exposure and HLA in healthy donors. PCR was performed using 60 Vbeta and 13 Jbeta primers. Generated by immunoSEQ multiplex PCR, the TCRdb table keeps only in-frame clones and is missing some. Recorded for this sample: about 160,000 clones. Losses at the gene ends were 5 bases for V and 6 bases for J; bases not matched to a gene: 8. The CDR3 extends over 14 amino acids. Germline V gene sequence: CDR1 SGHVS, CDR2 FNYEAQ. This chain joins TRBV7-6 and TRBJ1-2; TRBD1 matches at 8 bases. The sequence derives from a woman aged 60-75 years in good health and CMV-seronegative. Input material: PBMCs. CDR3 sequence: CASSPTGGRDGYTF. The CDR3 DNA sequence: TGTGCCAGCAGCCCAACAGGGGGGCGCGATGGCTACACCTTC.